This entry features one T cell receptor beta chain sequence. Its specificity is not known. TCR alpha and beta CDR3 regions were amplified from RNA using iRepertoire nested multiplex PCR. A single record per CDR3 protein comes from TCRdb applying MiXCR to the multiplex PCR reads. The sample lists about 410,000 distinct CDR3 sequences; more than 35% were seen once. The sample is drawn from a study of glioma-infiltrating T cells. Whole-study results and caveats: Signature shared blood CDR3 motifs were enriched in low-divergence and depleted in high-divergence patients. Gliomas, especially low-grade, showed above-expected tissue-blood divergence; non-neoplastic patients showed below.

V lost 6 bases to trimming and J lost 8 bases; unmatched junction nucleotides: 8. Germline CDR1 reads LGHDT; CDR2 reads YNNKEL (reference sequence). The CDR3 spans 13 residues. The sequence was collected from a human donor with low-grade glioma or glioblastoma, undergoing nonglioma brain surgery, or in good health (not recorded which). The sequencing sample was made of glioma tissue, nonneoplastic brain tissue, or PBMCs (not recorded which). The rearrangement links TRBV3-1 to TRBJ2-3, with TRBD2 identical over 7 bases. The CDR3 DNA follows: TGTGCCAGCAGTGAAGAGAGGGAGGGTACGCAGTATTTT. Translating it yields CASSEEREGTQYF.